One and the same sample provided the 5 T cell receptor beta chains below, sequenced in a study of blood T cells in healthy people across ages. A sample-barcoded 5' primer and a J-beta primer mix were used in a second PCR of roughly 7 to 12 cycles. MiXCR was run by TCRdb on the 5' RACE reads, yielding one entry per CDR3 protein. Of about 1.4 million distinct CDR3 sequences in the sample, around 59% are singletons; the top ten hold 6.5% to 8.5%. Source material: blood. Every receptor here comes from a man in his late teens or twenties in good health.

The DNA of the CDR3 is TGCGCCAGCAGCTACGAACTAGGGCTCGAATCTTTCTTT. Translated: CASSYELGLESFF. V gene TRBV5-1 combines with J gene TRBJ1-1, with D unclear. The CDR3 consists of 13 residues. Germline V CDR1 and CDR2: SGHRS, YFSETQ. V was trimmed by 3 bases and J by 12 bases, leaving 18 bases between them.

This chain links TRBV27 with TRBJ2-7; 9 bases map to TRBD2. The DNA end is a closer match to TRBJ2-5, so the J assignment may be wrong. The V gene's germline CDR1 is MNHEY and CDR2 SMNVEV (reference sequence). CDR3 length: 16 amino acids. DNA of the CDR3: TGTGCCAGCAGTCCCTCCGGGACTAGCAACTTTGAGACCCAGTACTTC. Translation gives CASSPSGTSNFETQYF.

This chain uses TRBV4-2 with TRBJ2-7; 7 bases are shared with TRBD1. Unmatched junction bases numbered 7, after V lost 1 base and J lost 7 bases. The CDR3 spans 14 residues. Germline-derived CDR1 and CDR2 are LGHNA and YNFKEQ. CDR3 in DNA: TGTGCCAGCAGCCAAGGAGACAGGGATTCGGAGCAGTACGTC. It codes for CASSQGDRDSEQYV.

This chain links TRBV29-1 with TRBJ2-3; the D gene is possibly TRBD2 (7 bases). V was clipped by 1 base and J by 1 base, with 12 bases between them. The length of the CDR3 is 15 residues. Germline CDR1 and CDR2: SQVTM and ANQGSEA. Written as DNA, the CDR3 is TGCAGCGTTGAAGGGGGGGGCGTGGGCACAGATACGCAGTATTTT. Its protein is CSVEGGGVGTDTQYF.

This clonotype was counted between two and nine times. The junction departs from germline at one end; a sequencing error may be responsible. V is TRBV6-5 and J is TRBJ2-3, with TRBD2 as a possible D gene (5 bases). The CDR3 has 14 residues. Germline V gives CDR1 MNHEY, CDR2 SVGAGI. CDR3 amino acids: CAGSYSGIRDTQYF. The CDR3 nucleotides read TGTGCCGGCAGTTACTCGGGGATCCGCGATACGCAGTATTTT.